The 15 T cell receptor beta chains in this list originate from one sample, sequenced in a study of blood T cell repertoires in COVID-19. Clones were sequenced by immunoSEQ multiplex PCR, and TCRdb holds only the in-frame ones, with some missing. This table holds about 280,000 clones, about 85% found once. The source material was peripheral blood. The origin of the receptors is a human donor in a cohort sampled during active COVID-19.

Only one count was recorded for this clone. This chain links TRBV6-5 with TRBJ1-2; the D gene is possibly TRBD1 (5 bases). Per germline, CDR1 MNHEY and CDR2 SVGAGI. Trimming took 6 bases from V and 2 from J, leaving 13 bases between them. The length of the CDR3 is 14 residues. The CDR3 here is CASRWDSNNYGYTF. The CDR3 DNA reads TGTGCCAGCAGGTGGGACTCCAACAACTATGGCTACACCTTC.

The CDR3 DNA follows: TGTGCCAGCAGCCAAACTTCACCGCTGGGCGCGAACACCGGGGAGCTGTTTTTT. Amino acids: CASSQTSPLGANTGELFF. The chain combines TRBV3-1 (or the pseudogene TRBV3-2) with TRBJ2-2; D is uncertain. Germline V lookup: CDR1 LGHDT, CDR2 YNNKEL (reference sequence). This CDR3 has 18 amino acids. Trimming removed 2 bases at V and 0 bases at J, with 16 bases between.

In this sample, this clone turned up once. The chain combines TRBV11-2 with TRBJ1-1; D remains ambiguous. This CDR3 has 12 amino acids. CDR1 SGHAT and CDR2 FQNNGV come from the germline V gene. V dropped 0 bases and J dropped 11 bases, with 10 bases sitting between them. CDR3 bases: TGTGCCAGCAGCTTAGAAACGGGGATGGCTTTCTTT. It codes for CASSLETGMAFF.

V is TRBV18 and J is TRBJ2-1; 11 bases are shared with TRBD1. The CDR3 covers 16 residues. With V trimmed by 3 bases and J by 7 bases, 8 bases remained unmatched. Germline V CDR1 and CDR2: KGHSH, LQKENI. The CDR3 spells CASSPPGGQGENEQFF. The CDR3 DNA reads as TGTGCCAGCTCACCGCCGGGGGGACAGGGGGAAAATGAGCAGTTCTTC.

The rearrangement links TRBV19 to TRBJ1-5; 9 bases align to TRBD1. This CDR3 has 14 residues. CDR1 is LNHDA and CDR2 is SQIVND in the germline V gene (reference sequence). Trimming removed 7 bases from V and 1 base from J; junction bases left unmatched: 2. CDR3 DNA sequence: TGTGCCAGTACTGGGACAGGGAGCAATCAGCCCCAGCATTTT. This codes for CASTGTGSNQPQHF.

The chain uses TRBV18 and TRBJ1-1; D unclear. Trimming stripped 3 bases from V and 10 bases from J, with 15 bases between. The CDR3 has 13 amino acids. Germline V gene data show CDR1 as KGHSH and CDR2 as LQKENI. The CDR3 is CASSPPKPTGAFF. In DNA, the CDR3 is TGTGCCAGCTCACCGCCCAAGCCGACGGGAGCTTTCTTT.

The chain is built from TRBV6-5 and TRBJ1-3; the D is unclear. Germline-derived CDR1 and CDR2 are MNHEY and SVGAGI. The V and J ends lost 7 bases and 0 bases respectively, with 7 bases between them. There are 13 residues in the CDR3. The CDR3 is CASIRASGNTIYF. The CDR3, as DNA: TGTGCCAGCATTCGAGCCTCTGGAAACACCATATATTTT.

The chain carries TRBV28 and TRBJ1-2, with TRBD1 identical over 7 bases. The CDR3 loop spans 18 amino acids. Germline lookup yields CDR1 MDHEN and CDR2 SYDVKM. After removal of 6 bases from V and 1 base from J, the junction contained 17 bases not matched to a gene. The CDR3 here is CASSGGQTSQGRNYGYTF. CDR3 in DNA: TGTGCCAGCAGCGGGGGACAGACCTCCCAAGGGCGTAACTATGGCTACACCTTC.

V gene TRBV7-2 combines with J gene TRBJ1-1; D gene unclear. The V end was cut by 5 bases, the J end by 6 bases, with 7 bases between. Per germline, CDR1 SGHTA and CDR2 FQGNSA. There are 11 residues in the CDR3. Here the CDR3 DNA reads TGTGCCAGCAGCATCATAGCTGAAGCTTTCTTT. This codes for CASSIIAEAFF.

The CDR3 sequence is CASSQEWRSSYNEQFF. CDR3 sequence (DNA): TGCGCCAGCAGCCAAGAATGGCGGAGCTCCTACAATGAGCAGTTCTTC. This chain joins TRBV4-1 and TRBJ2-1; D is undetermined. The CDR3 is 16 residues long. CDR1 and CDR2 (germline): MGHRA, YSYEKL. Trimming removed 0 bases from V and 0 bases from J, with 9 bases in between.

Remarks on this clone: The same CDR3 arises from other DNA sequences in this sample as well. In nucleotides, the CDR3 is TGCGCCAGCAGCTTAGGACAGTCCTACAATGAGCAGTTCTTC. Encoded protein: CASSLGQSYNEQFF. The chain is built from TRBV5-1 and TRBJ2-1; a possible D gene is TRBD1 (6 bases). This CDR3 spans 14 amino acids. Trimming removed 2 bases at V and 1 base at J, with 7 bases between. Germline V gene sequence: CDR1 SGHRS, CDR2 YFSETQ.

This clone was seen only once. The rearrangement uses TRBV28 and TRBJ2-7; TRBD2 agrees at 10 bases. Trimming at V came to 5 bases and at J to 1 base, leaving 2 bases not matched to a gene. This CDR3 spans 14 amino acids. Per germline, CDR1 MDHEN and CDR2 SYDVKM. CDR3 sequence: CASSGTSESYEQYF. The CDR3 DNA reads as TGTGCCAGCAGTGGGACTAGCGAATCCTACGAGCAGTACTTC. Full variable domain (outside the CDR3, taken from reference TRBV28 and TRBJ2-7): DVKVTQSSRYLVKRTGEKVFLECVQDMDHENMFWYRQDPGLGLRLIYFSYDVKMKEKGDIPEGYSVSREKKERFSLILESASTNQTSMYLCASSGTSESYEQYFGPGTRLTVT.

This chain connects TRBV9 to TRBJ1-4; the D is unclear. The germline gives CDR1 SGDLS, CDR2 YYNGEE. Between the trimmed V and J ends, which lost 4 bases and 9 bases, there was a span of 16 bases. The CDR3 is 14 residues long. Written as DNA, the CDR3 is TGTGCCAGCAGCTCTGAGTTAGCGGGAAAAAAACTGTTTTTT. Its protein is CASSSELAGKKLFF.

The chain uses TRBV6-5 and TRBJ2-1; 12 bases match TRBD2. Germline CDR1 is MNHEY and CDR2 is SVGAGI. This CDR3 has 15 amino acids. The V segment lost 6 bases and the J segment 8 bases; nucleotides outside the gene matches: 8. CDR3 DNA sequence: TGTGCCAGCAGGGGGCTAGCGGGAGGGCCCTATGAGCAGTTCTTC. Amino acids: CASRGLAGGPYEQFF.

The V gene is TRBV11-3, the J gene TRBJ2-3, with 11 bases that match TRBD2. V lost 5 bases, J lost 2 bases, and 3 bases stayed unmatched. Germline V gives CDR1 SGHNT, CDR2 YENEEA. CDR3 length: 15 residues. CDR3 coding DNA: TGTGCCAGCAGCATGGGACTAGCGGACACAGATACGCAGTATTTT. Its translation is CASSMGLADTDTQYF.